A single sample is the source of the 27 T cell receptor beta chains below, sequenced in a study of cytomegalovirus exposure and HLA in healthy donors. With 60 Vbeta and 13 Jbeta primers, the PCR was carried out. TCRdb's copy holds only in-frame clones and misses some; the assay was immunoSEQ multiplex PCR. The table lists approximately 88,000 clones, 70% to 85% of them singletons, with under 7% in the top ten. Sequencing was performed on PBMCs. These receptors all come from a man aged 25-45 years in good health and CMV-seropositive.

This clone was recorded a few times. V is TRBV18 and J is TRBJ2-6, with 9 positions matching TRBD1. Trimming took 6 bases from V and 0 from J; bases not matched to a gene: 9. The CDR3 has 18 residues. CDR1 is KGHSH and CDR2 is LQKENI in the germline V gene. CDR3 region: CASSLGQGLLSGANVLTF. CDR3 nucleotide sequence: TGTGCCAGCTCTCTCGGACAGGGGCTTCTCTCTGGGGCCAACGTCCTGACTTTC.

The CDR3 DNA follows: TGTGCCACCCGACCGTCGGGCTCTGGAAACACCATATATTTT. It codes for CATRPSGSGNTIYF. The chain employs TRBV19 and TRBJ1-3; no clear D. Between the trimmed V and J ends, which lost 10 bases and 0 bases, there was a span of 13 bases. The CDR3 sequence is 14 residues long. Germline V gene lookup returns CDR1 LNHDA and CDR2 SQIVND (reference sequence).

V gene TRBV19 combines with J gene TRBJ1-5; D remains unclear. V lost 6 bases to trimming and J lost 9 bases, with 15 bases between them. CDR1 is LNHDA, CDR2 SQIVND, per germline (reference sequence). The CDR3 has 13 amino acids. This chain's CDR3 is CASRTTPEGPQHF. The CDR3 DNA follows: TGTGCCAGTAGAACCACGCCCGAGGGGCCCCAGCATTTT.

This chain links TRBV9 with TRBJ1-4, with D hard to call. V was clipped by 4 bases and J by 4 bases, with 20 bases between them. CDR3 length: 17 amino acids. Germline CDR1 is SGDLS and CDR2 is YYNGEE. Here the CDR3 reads CASSPALFTDLNEKLFF. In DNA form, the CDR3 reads TGTGCCAGCAGCCCAGCCCTGTTCACAGACCTTAATGAAAAACTGTTTTTT.

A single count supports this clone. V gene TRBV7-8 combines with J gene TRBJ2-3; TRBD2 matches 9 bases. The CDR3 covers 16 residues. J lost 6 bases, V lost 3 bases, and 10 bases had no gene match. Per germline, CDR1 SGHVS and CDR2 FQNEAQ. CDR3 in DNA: TGTGCCAGCAGCTTCGGCTCTAGCGGGGCGGTGGATACGCAGTATTTT. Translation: CASSFGSSGAVDTQYF.

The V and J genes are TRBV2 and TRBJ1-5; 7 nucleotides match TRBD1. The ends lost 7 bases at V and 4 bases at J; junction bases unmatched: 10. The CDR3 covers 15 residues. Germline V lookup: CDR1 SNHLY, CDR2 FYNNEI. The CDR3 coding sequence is TGTGCCAGCAAGAGGGGGCTGCCCAATAATCAGCCCCAGCATTTT. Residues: CASKRGLPNNQPQHF.

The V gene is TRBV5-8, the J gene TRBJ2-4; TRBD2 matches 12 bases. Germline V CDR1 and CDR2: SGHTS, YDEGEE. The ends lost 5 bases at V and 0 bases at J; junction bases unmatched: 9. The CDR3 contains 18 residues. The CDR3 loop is CASSSGTSGFLAKNIQYF. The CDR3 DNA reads TGTGCCAGCAGTTCCGGGACTAGCGGGTTCTTAGCCAAAAACATTCAGTACTTC.

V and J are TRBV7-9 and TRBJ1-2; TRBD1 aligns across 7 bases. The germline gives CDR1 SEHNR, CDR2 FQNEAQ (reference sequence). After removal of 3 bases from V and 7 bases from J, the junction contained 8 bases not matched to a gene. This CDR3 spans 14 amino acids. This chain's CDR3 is CASSFSGNRGGYTF. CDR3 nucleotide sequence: TGTGCCAGCAGCTTTTCCGGGAACAGGGGTGGCTACACCTTC.

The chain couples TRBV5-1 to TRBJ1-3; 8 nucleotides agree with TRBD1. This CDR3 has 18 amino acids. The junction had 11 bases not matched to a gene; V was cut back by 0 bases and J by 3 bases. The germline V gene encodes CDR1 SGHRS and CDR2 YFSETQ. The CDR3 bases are TGCGCCAGCAGCTTGGTCCCTGGACAGGGAATTTTTGGAAACACCATATATTTT. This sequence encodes CASSLVPGQGIFGNTIYF. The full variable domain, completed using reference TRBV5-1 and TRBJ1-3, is KAGVTQTPRYLIKTRGQQVTLSCSPISGHRSVSWYQQTPGQGLQFLFEYFSETQRNKGNFPGRFSGRQFSNSRSEMNVSTLELGDSALYLCASSLVPGQGIFGNTIYFGEGSWLTVV.

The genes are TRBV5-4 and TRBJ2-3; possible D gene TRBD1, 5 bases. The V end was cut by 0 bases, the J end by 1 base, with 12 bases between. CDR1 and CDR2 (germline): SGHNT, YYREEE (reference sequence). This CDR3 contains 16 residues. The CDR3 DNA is TGTGCCAGCAGCTTGGAGGCAGGGTGGCGCACAGATACGCAGTATTTT. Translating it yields CASSLEAGWRTDTQYF.

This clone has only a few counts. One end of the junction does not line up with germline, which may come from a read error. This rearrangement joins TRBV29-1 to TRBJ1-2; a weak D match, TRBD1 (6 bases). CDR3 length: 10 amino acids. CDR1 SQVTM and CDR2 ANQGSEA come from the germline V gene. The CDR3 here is CSVVGQPLHF. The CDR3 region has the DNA TGCAGCGTTGTAGGACAGCCTCTCCACTTC.

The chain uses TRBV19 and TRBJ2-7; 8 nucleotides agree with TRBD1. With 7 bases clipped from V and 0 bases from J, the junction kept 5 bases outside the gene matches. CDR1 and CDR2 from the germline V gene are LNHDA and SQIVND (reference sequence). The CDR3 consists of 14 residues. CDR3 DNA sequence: TGTGCCAGTACCCCAGGGGGCCTCTCCTACGAGCAGTACTTC. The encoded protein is CASTPGGLSYEQYF.

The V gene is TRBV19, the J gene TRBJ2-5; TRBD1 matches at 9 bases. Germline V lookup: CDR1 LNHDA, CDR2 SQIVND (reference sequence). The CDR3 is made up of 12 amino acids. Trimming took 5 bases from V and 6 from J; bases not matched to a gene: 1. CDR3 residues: CASSGQGKTQYF. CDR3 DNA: TGTGCCAGTAGTGGACAGGGGAAGACCCAGTACTTC.

CDR3 protein: CSVLGLAGVEEQYF. DNA for the CDR3: TGCAGCGTGCTGGGACTAGCGGGAGTGGAAGAGCAGTACTTC. The chain is built from TRBV29-1 and TRBJ2-7, with 14 nucleotides matching TRBD2. Per germline, CDR1 SQVTM and CDR2 ANQGSEA. The CDR3 loop spans 14 amino acids. J was trimmed by 7 bases and V by 6 bases; bases with no gene match: 8.

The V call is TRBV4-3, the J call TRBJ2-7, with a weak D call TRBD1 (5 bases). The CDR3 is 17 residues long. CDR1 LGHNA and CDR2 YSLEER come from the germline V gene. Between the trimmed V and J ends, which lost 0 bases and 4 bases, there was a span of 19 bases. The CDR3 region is CASSQDGPGRAGYEQYF. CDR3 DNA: TGCGCCAGCAGCCAAGATGGCCCAGGCAGGGCCGGATACGAGCAGTACTTC.

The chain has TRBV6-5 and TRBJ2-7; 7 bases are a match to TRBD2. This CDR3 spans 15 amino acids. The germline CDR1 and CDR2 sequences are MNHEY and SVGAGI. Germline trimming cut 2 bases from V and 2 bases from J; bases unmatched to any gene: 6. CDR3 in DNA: TGTGCCAGCAGTTACAGCGCGGGAGACCCCTACGAGCAGTACTTC. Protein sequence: CASSYSAGDPYEQYF.

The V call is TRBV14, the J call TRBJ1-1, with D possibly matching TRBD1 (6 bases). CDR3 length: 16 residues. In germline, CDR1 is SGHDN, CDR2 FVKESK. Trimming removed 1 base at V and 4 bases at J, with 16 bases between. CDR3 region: CASSQGGAWTATEAFF. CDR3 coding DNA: TGTGCCAGCAGCCAAGGAGGCGCTTGGACAGCCACTGAAGCTTTCTTT.

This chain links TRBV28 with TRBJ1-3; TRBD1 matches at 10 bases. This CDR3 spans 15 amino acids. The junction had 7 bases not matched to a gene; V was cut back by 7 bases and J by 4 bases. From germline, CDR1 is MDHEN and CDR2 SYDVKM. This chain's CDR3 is CASTGTGVSGNTIYF. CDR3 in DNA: TGTGCCAGCACTGGGACAGGGGTGAGCGGAAACACCATATATTTT.

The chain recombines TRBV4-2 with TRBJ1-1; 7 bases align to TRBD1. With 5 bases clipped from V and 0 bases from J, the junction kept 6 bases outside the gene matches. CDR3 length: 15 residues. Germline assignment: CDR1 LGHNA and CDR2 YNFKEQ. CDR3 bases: TGTGCCAGCAGCGTCCAGGGACAGCTGAACACTGAAGCTTTCTTT. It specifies CASSVQGQLNTEAFF.

Written as DNA, the CDR3 is TGTGCCAGCAGCCGAGGGACAGGGGTGGGAGAGACCCAGTACTTC. This translates into CASSRGTGVGETQYF. The chain joins TRBV6-5 to TRBJ2-5, with 10 bases that match TRBD1. Trimming took 6 bases from V and 4 from J; bases not matched to a gene: 8. The germline V gene encodes CDR1 MNHEY and CDR2 SVGAGI. The CDR3 totals 15 residues.

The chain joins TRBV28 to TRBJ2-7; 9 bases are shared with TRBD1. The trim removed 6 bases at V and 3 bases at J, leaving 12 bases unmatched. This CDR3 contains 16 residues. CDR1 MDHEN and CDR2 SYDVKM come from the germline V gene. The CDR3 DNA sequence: TGTGCCAGCAGACCCTCCTCCGGGGACAGGGTCTACGAGCAGTACTTC. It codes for CASRPSSGDRVYEQYF.

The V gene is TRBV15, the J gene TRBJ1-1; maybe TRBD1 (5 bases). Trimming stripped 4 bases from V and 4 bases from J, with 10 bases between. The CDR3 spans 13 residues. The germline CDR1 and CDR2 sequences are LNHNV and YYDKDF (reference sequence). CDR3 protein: CATSTRRGTEAFF. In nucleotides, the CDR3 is TGTGCCACCAGCACCCGGAGGGGCACTGAAGCTTTCTTT.

The CDR3 nucleotides are TGTGCCAGCAGTTGGGGACAGGGTTCGAACACTGAAGCTTTCTTT. Protein product: CASSWGQGSNTEAFF. This chain links TRBV6-5 with TRBJ1-1; 9 positions agree with TRBD1. V shed 4 bases, J shed 1 base, and the junction held 4 bases outside the gene matches. CDR1 is MNHEY and CDR2 is SVGAGI in the germline V gene. The CDR3 is made up of 15 amino acids.

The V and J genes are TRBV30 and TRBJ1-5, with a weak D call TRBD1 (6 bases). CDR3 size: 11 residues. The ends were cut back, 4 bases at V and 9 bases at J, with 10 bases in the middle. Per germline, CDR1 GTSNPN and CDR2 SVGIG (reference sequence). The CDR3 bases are TGTGCCTGGACCCTAGGGGGGCCCCAGCATTTT. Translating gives CAWTLGGPQHF.

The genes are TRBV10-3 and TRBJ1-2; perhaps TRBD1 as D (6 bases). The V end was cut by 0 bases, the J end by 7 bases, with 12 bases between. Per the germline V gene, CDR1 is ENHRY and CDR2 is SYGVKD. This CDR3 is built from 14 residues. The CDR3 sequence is CAISESITGSGYTF. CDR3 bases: TGTGCCATCAGTGAGTCGATCACAGGGAGTGGCTACACCTTC.

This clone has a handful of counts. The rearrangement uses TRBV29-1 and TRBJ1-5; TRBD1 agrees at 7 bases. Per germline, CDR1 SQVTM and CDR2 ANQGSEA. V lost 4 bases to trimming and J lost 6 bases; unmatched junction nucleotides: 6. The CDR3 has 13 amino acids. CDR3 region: CSVAGGLSQPQHF. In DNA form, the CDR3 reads TGCAGCGTTGCAGGGGGTCTGAGTCAGCCCCAGCATTTT.

CDR3 sequence reads: CASSLGTGGNTIYF. CDR3 in DNA: TGTGCCAGCAGCTTAGGCACAGGTGGAAACACCATATATTTT. The J gene is TRBJ1-3, the V gene TRBV7-9; tentative D call: TRBD1 (5 bases). This CDR3 is built from 14 residues. The ends were cut back, 1 base at V and 3 bases at J, with 7 bases in the middle. CDR1 is SEHNR and CDR2 is FQNEAQ in the germline V gene (reference sequence).